This T cell receptor beta chain emerged from a study of blood T cell repertoires in COVID-19. Study-wide background: Italy, Spain and the United States were the sources of the convalescent and acute COVID-19 samples. Sources were T cells, B-cell-depleted T cells, or PBMCs; the material itself was cDNA or gDNA.

Trimming removed 3 bases from V and 7 bases from J; junction bases left unmatched: 10. This CDR3 has 16 amino acids. Germline CDR1 KGHSH, CDR2 LQKENI. Per the original methods: Estimation of nucleated cell counts relied on the amplification of reference gene primers. Assay: immunoSEQ multiplex PCR; the TCRdb copy retains only in-frame clones and omits some. V and J calls and clone size are those listed in that table; D and trimming were worked out from the DNA. The data contain over 250,000 clones, roughly 89% of them seen just once; the ten biggest clones take up roughly 2.3%. The clonotype was recovered from a man aged 50 to 59 with acute or convalescent COVID-19. The sample was peripheral blood. This chain uses TRBV18 with TRBJ2-1, with 9 bases that match TRBD2. CDR3 sequence reads: CASSPTGRGGRNEQFF. For the CDR3, the DNA is TGTGCCAGCTCACCGACGGGGCGGGGGGGCCGAAATGAGCAGTTCTTC.